Listed below are T cell receptor beta chains from one sample, sequenced in a study of blood T cell repertoires in COVID-19. The table came from immunoSEQ multiplex PCR; TCRdb's copy has only in-frame clones and leaves some out. Counted here are 410,000 or so clones, about 89% occurring once; the ten biggest clones make up approximately 1.5%. The sample comprised peripheral blood. These TCRs come from a woman aged 35 to 49 with COVID-19, enrolled during active disease. The conserved cysteine and the conserved F or W are not part of the CDR3 here.

j_call v_call cdr3_aa
TRBJ1-1 TRBV5-1 ASSLDGTGDEAF
TRBJ1-5 TRBV15 ATTGQSNQPQH
TRBJ1-1 TRBV5-6 ASYLWDRVTEAF
TRBJ1-2 TRBV3-1/TRBV3-2 ASSQGRVGYYGYT
TRBJ1-1 TRBV18 ASSLGPQGAF
TRBJ1-2 TRBV2 ASSAEQGAYGYT
TRBJ2-2 TRBV10-1 ASKRGSTTGELF
TRBJ2-3 TRBV6-5 ASRFSAGSTDTQY
TRBJ1-4 TRBV5-4 ASSSQGPNEKLF
TRBJ1-1 TRBV18 ASSPSLMEAF
TRBJ1-1 TRBV5-4 ASSRTGGYTEAF
TRBJ1-4 TRBV5-1 ASSWQGNEKLF
TRBJ1-4 TRBV5-1 ASSSGQGGMTNEKLF
TRBJ1-1 TRBV18 ASSPASAKDTEAF
TRBJ2-2 TRBV28 ASSSLGSPTGELF
TRBJ1-3 TRBV5-1 ASSLGTGGNTIY
TRBJ2-5 TRBV4-2 ASSLTGQAGQETQY
TRBJ2-3 TRBV18 ASSPLSGGHTDTQY
TRBJ1-4 TRBV7-8 ASTGFREKLF
TRBJ1-5 TRBV7-2 ASSLDRGQPQH
TRBJ1-5 TRBV19 ASSIYGQDRAPGQPQH
TRBJ1-2 TRBV19 ASSIGLAGWDYGYT
TRBJ1-1 TRBV28 ASSFFRETGNTEAF
TRBJ1-1 TRBV24-1 ATSDPIQVMNTEAF
TRBJ1-2 TRBV15 ATSRDLKTGSGIDGYT
TRBJ2-3 TRBV19 ASSLGTSGDTQY
TRBJ1-2 TRBV2 ASTVRGSGYGYT
TRBJ2-7 TRBV5-5 ASSPGRDRASEQY
TRBJ1-2 TRBV28 ASSLPGWYGYT
TRBJ1-1 TRBV27 ASSSEGVHEAF
TRBJ2-7 TRBV11-2 ASSPIKGNNYEQY
TRBJ1-1 TRBV5-4 ASSFGGPVNTEAF
TRBJ2-7 TRBV18 ASSPPRSRVSPNTYEQY
TRBJ1-2 TRBV18 ASSPRDRGPIRNYGYT
TRBJ2-7 TRBV28 ASSDTQGYSYEQY
TRBJ2-3 TRBV7-2 ASSSRLAGLTDTQY
TRBJ2-4 TRBV21-1 ASSKVVRTDRSSKNIQY
TRBJ1-5 TRBV27 ASSFRGGASRNQPQH
TRBJ1-5 TRBV27 ASGTGSFGLPQH
TRBJ2-1 TRBV11-3 ASSLTSGGASEQF
TRBJ2-2 TRBV29-1 SVGDREPGELF
TRBJ2-1 TRBV28 ASSFLGGKSYNEQF
TRBJ1-3 TRBV4-3 ASSQVGTADSGNTIY
TRBJ1-1 TRBV7-8 ASSLGVRARTEAF
TRBJ2-5 TRBV28 ASSLYLRGETQY
TRBJ2-2 TRBV29-1 SVGLAGLSGELF
TRBJ2-3 TRBV25-1 ASSELAGVTDTQY
TRBJ1-6 TRBV4-3 ASSQDRTGSNSPLH